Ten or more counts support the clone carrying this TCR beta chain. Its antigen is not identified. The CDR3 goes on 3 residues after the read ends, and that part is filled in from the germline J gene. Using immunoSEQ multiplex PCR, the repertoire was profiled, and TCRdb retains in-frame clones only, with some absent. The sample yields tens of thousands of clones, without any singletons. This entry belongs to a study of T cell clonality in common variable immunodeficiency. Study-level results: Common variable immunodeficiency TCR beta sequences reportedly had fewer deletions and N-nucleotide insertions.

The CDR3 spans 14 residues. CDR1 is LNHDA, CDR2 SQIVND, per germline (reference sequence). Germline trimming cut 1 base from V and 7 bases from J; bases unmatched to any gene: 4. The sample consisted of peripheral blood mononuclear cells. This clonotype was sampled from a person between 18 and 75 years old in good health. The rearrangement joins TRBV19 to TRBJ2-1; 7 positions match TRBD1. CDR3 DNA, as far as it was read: TGTGCCAGTAGTATAGGGACAGGCACGAATGAG. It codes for CASSIGTGTNE. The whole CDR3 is CASSIGTGTNEQFF. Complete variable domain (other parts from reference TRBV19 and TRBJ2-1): DGGITQSPKYLFRKEGQNVTLSCEQNLNHDAMYWYRQDPGQGLRLIYYSQIVNDFQKGDIAEGYSVSREKKESFPLTVTSAQKNPTAFYLCASSIGTGTNEQFFGPGTRLTVL.